This T cell receptor beta chain emerged from a study of control samples from healthy donors and cancer patients. The V end lost 4 bases, the J end lost 5 bases, and 18 bases lay between the germline ends. The V gene's germline CDR1 is SNHLY and CDR2 FYNNEI. This CDR3 has 15 amino acids. Only in-frame clones appear in the TCRdb table, and some are missing; sequencing was by immunoSEQ multiplex PCR. The sample has about 29,000 clones; nearly 90% are singletons. This clonotype originated in a female donor with melanoma. Input material: formalin-fixed, paraffin-embedded tissue. V is TRBV2 and J is TRBJ2-7; maybe TRBD2 (5 bases). In nucleotides, the CDR3 is TGTGCCAGCAGTGTGAGGGTTACGAGTGAAAACGAGCAGTACTTC. This translates into CASSVRVTSENEQYF.